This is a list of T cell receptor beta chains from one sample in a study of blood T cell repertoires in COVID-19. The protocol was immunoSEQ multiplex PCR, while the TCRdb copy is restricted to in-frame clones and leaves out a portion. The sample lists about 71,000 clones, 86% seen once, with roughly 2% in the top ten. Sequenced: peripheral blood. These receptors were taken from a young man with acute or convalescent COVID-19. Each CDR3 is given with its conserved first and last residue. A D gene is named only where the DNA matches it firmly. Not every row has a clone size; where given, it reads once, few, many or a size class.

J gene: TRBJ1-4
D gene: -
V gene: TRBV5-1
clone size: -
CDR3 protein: CASSSRGGGDEKLFF
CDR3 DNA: TGCGCCAGCAGCTCGAGAGGGGGAGGGGATGAAAAACTGTTTTTT

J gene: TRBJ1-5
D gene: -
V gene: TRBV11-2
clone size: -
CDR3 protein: CASSPGGGSNQPQHF
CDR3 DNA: TGTGCCAGCAGCCCAGGTGGGGGGAGTAATCAGCCCCAGCATTTT

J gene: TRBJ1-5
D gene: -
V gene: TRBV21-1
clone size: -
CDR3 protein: CASSKESGAEVNQPQHF
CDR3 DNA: TGTGCCAGCAGCAAAGAAAGTGGGGCAGAAGTCAATCAGCCCCAGCATTTT

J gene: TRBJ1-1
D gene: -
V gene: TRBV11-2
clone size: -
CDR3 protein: CASSPHPAAEAFF
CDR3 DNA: TGTGCCAGCAGCCCCCACCCGGCGGCGGAAGCTTTCTTT

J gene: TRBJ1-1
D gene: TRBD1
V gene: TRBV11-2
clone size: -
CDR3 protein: CASSLRTGGAEAFF
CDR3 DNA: TGTGCCAGCAGCTTACGGACAGGGGGAGCTGAAGCTTTCTTT

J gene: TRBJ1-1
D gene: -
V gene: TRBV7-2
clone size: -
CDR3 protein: CASSLDTGYTEAFF
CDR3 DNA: TGTGCCAGCAGCTTAGATACGGGGTACACTGAAGCTTTCTTT

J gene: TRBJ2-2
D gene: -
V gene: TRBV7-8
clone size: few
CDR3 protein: CASSLPGGAGELFF
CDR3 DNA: TGTGCCAGCAGCTTACCCGGGGGTGCCGGGGAGCTGTTTTTT

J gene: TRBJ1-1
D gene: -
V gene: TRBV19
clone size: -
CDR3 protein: CASSMGRMNTEAFF
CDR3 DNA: TGTGCCAGTAGTATGGGGCGAATGAACACTGAAGCTTTCTTT

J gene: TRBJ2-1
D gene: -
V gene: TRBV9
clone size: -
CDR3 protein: CASSVGQGSYNEQFF
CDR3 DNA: TGTGCCAGCAGCGTAGGCCAGGGTTCCTACAATGAGCAGTTCTTC

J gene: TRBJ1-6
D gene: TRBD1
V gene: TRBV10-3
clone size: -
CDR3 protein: CAISDTATGSNSPLHF
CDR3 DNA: TGTGCCATCAGTGACACCGCGACAGGGTCCAATTCACCCCTCCACTTT

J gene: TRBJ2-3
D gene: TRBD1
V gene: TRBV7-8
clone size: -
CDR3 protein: CASSLASARGKVTDTQYF
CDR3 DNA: TGTGCCAGCAGCTTAGCATCTGCCAGGGGGAAGGTTACAGATACGCAGTATTTT

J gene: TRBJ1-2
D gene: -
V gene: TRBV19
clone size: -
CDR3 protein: CASSIVGTGTSYGYTF
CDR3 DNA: TGTGCCAGTAGTATAGTTGGGACTGGGACCTCCTATGGCTACACCTTC

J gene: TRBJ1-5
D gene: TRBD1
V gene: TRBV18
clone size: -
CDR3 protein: CASSPQGGGNQPQHF
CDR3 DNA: TGTGCCAGCTCACCACAAGGGGGCGGCAATCAGCCCCAGCATTTT

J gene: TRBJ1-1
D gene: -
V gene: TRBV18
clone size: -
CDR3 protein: CASSPGPSGNTEAFF
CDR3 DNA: TGTGCCAGCTCCCCAGGTCCCTCCGGGAACACTGAAGCTTTCTTT

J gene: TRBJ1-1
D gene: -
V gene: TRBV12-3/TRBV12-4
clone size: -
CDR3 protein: CASSFEEDTEAFF
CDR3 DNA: TGTGCCAGCAGTTTTGAGGAGGACACTGAAGCTTTCTTT

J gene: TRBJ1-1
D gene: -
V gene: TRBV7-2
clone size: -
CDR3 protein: CASSPPLGTGKVNTEAFF
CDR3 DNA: TGTGCCAGCAGCCCTCCCCTCGGAACAGGGAAGGTGAACACTGAAGCTTTCTTT

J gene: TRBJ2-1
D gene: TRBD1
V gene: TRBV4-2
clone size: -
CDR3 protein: CASSQRMGQVKGEQFF
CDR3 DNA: TGTGCCAGCAGCCAGAGGATGGGACAGGTCAAGGGTGAGCAGTTCTTC

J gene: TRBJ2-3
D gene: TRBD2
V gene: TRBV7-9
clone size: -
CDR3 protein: CASSLERGGTDTQYF
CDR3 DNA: TGTGCCAGCAGCTTAGAGCGGGGGGGCACAGATACGCAGTATTTT